This T cell receptor (beta chain) was documented in a study of T cells in Graves' hyperthyroidism and ophthalmopathy. Whole-study findings and limits: Most thyroid-expanded clonotypes above 0.001 were also found in blood. Ophthalmopathy, as predicted by the model, came a median around 6.7 months after the prediction.

This CDR3 is built from 12 residues. V was pared by 8 bases and J by 0 bases, with 11 bases between. From germline, CDR1 is GTSNPN and CDR2 SVGIG (reference sequence). The table lists this clonotype with many counts. What it binds is not known. Amplification targeted TCR beta CDR3 regions from RNA transcripts. TCR CDR3 regions were first amplified by RT-PCR with HTBI primers. Each CDR3 protein gets one entry after TCRdb re-called the multiplex PCR reads with MiXCR. This table has 650,000 to 850,000 distinct CDR3 sequences, under 20% appearing once. Sequencing was carried out using blood. J is TRBJ2-7 and V is TRBV30, with a tentative D call TRBD2 (6 bases). This TCR was recovered from a woman between 45 and 60 years old with Graves' hyperthyroidism that later progressed to Graves' ophthalmopathy. The CDR3 region has the DNA TGTGCCCAAGGGACTGGCTCCTACGAGCAGTACTTC. It specifies CAQGTGSYEQYF.